The source of this T cell receptor (beta chain) is a study of T cell responses to AZD1222 COVID-19 vaccine. Regarding the study as a whole: The donors showed a predominance of white British ancestry and of females, with possible underestimation of clonal diversity. A rise in Spike-specific TCR breadth and depth followed two AZD1222 doses.

The J segment lost 7 bases and the V segment lost 6 bases, leaving 9 bases of the junction unmatched. In germline, CDR1 is KGHSH, CDR2 LQKENI. CDR3 length equals 14 residues. Some clones are missing from TCRdb's copy, which holds only in-frame ones; the method was immunoSEQ multiplex PCR. The data contain 110,000 or so clones, about 80% of them seen just once; the ten biggest clones take up 5%. This clone came up a few times. Its antigen is as yet unknown. The source of this sequence is an adult in good health. The J gene is TRBJ1-5, the V gene TRBV18, with 7 nucleotides matching TRBD1. The sequencing here drew on peripheral blood, taken on day 0 of AZD1222 vaccination. The CDR3 DNA sequence: TGTGCCAGCTCGCTAGGACAGGACGGCCAGCCCCAGCATTTT. Amino acid sequence: CASSLGQDGQPQHF.